This T cell receptor beta chain was identified in a study of blood T cell repertoires in COVID-19 (dated by TCRdb to 2020 to 2022). Notes on the research overall: Samples from collaborators originated in the United States, Italy and Spain and spanned both the acute and convalescent phases of COVID-19. Where available, HLA class I and class II types were obtained from metadata supplied by the sample provider rather than from assay-based typing. The prospective study material was composed of cDNA or gDNA derived from T cells, B-cell-depleted T cells, or PBMCs. A de-identified subject ID, COVID-19 status, age in years and sex were almost always included in the sample metadata. The repertoires were released in a freely available public database intended as a resource for research on the immune response to SARS-CoV-2. Samples were obtained from the ongoing ImmuneRACE study (first 160 participants) and from 1,254 subjects provided by 6 global collaborators. Subjects who had been exposed to COVID-19, were actively infected with it, or had recovered from it provided the deeply sampled blood TCRbeta repertoires that made up the dataset. Results and caveats for the whole study, not just this receptor: Clinical and demographic metadata were provided uncurated, with the amount varying by source and participant.

At least ten counts were recorded for this clone. Its antigen is unknown. No much larger clone exists at a distance of one base, and base qualities are not known. The collaborating institutions used their own protocols to collect whole blood in K2EDTA tubes. For TCRbeta analysis, collaborator samples were shipped as frozen whole blood, as isolated PBMCs, or as DNA extracted from either sample type. TCRbeta CDR3 regions were amplified from genomic DNA by means of the immunoSEQ Assay, a bias-controlled multiplex PCR. The original pipeline was this. Nucleated cell counts per sample were estimated from amplification of reference gene primers within the assay. To quantify the absolute abundance of each unique TCRbeta CDR3 rearrangement, sequence reads were collapsed and filtered. For each sample, productive Simpson clonality was calculated as the square root of Simpson's diversity index across productive rearrangements. TCRdb provides this immuneACCESS table in a form limited to in-frame rearrangements. Some clones are lacking; in checked studies, under half of them reflect an unresolved V gene, and why the rest are absent is not known. V, J and clone size are those of that table, while D and trimming were read from the DNA. The sample data list under 100,000 clones, and around three quarters of these were observed just once. The ten most abundant clones make up 20% of the sample.

The sequenced sample was peripheral blood. This sequence originates from a woman aged 80 or older with active or convalescent COVID-19.

The nucleotide sequence reads TGTGCCAGCAGCGGACAGGGGGCAGAACCCTTTGAAAAACTGTTTTTT. It specifies CASSGQGAEPFEKLFF. This sequence uses TRBV7-6 and TRBJ1-4, with 11 bases in between that match TRBD1. Counted from cysteine to phenylalanine, this CDR3 has 16 amino acids. The CDR3 DNA has 48 bases and is translated from base 1. From V the trimming removes 5 bases and from J it removes 7 bases, while the gene matches leave 9 bases of the junction unaccounted for. Based on the germline V gene, the CDR1 and CDR2 sequences are SGHVS and FNYEAQ.